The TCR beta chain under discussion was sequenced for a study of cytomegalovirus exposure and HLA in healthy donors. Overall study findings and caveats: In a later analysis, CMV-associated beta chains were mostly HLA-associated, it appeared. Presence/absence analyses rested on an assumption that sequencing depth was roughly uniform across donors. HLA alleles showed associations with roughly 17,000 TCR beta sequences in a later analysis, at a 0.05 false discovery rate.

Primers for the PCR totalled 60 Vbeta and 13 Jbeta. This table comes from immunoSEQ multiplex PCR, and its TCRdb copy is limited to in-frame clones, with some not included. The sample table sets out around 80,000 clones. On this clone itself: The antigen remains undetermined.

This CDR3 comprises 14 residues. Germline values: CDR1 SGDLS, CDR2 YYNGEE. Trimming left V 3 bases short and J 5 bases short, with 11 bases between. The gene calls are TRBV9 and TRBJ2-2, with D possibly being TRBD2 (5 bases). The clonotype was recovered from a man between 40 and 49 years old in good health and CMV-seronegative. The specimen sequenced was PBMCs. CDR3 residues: CASSARPGTGELFF. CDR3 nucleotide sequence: TGTGCCAGCAGCGCCCGCCCGGGGACCGGGGAGCTGTTTTTT. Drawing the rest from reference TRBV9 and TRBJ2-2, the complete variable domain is DSGVTQTPKHLITATGQRVTLRCSPRSGDLSVYWYQQSLDQGLQFLIQYYNGEERAKGNILERFSAQQFPDLHSELNLSSLELGDSALYFCASSARPGTGELFFGEGSRLTVL.